Below are 8 T cell receptor beta chains sequenced from a single sample in a study of shared clonotypes between healthy human individuals. Assay: immunoSEQ multiplex PCR; the TCRdb copy retains only in-frame clones and omits some. The top ten clones hold around an eighth of a sample with approximately 480,000 clones, over 75% of them seen once. Sequencing input: PBMCs. The receptors derive from a middle-aged woman in good health. Some clones in this sample may be carry-over from other donors' samples.

The DNA of the CDR3 is TGCGCCAGCAGCTTGGTGGCCGAGAATGAGCAGTTCTTC. Amino acid sequence: CASSLVAENEQFF. The J gene is TRBJ2-1, the V gene TRBV5-1, with D hard to call. Trimming removed 0 bases at V and 7 bases at J, with 8 bases between. Germline V gives CDR1 SGHRS, CDR2 YFSETQ. The CDR3 contains 13 residues.

The chain combines TRBV9 with TRBJ2-5; tentatively, D is TRBD1 (6 bases). Trimming pared 1 base from V and 7 bases from J, leaving 17 bases between. This CDR3 has 15 amino acids. Germline V gene sequence: CDR1 SGDLS, CDR2 YYNGEE. The CDR3 is CASSVNQGLGGTQYF. The DNA for the CDR3 is TGTGCCAGCAGCGTAAATCAGGGGCTCGGAGGGACCCAGTACTTC.

The rearrangement joins TRBV30 to TRBJ1-2; TRBD1 matches 7 bases. Unmatched junction bases numbered 3, after V lost 4 bases and J lost 4 bases. The CDR3 is 12 amino acids. CDR1 is GTSNPN and CDR2 is SVGIG in the germline V gene (reference sequence). CDR3 coding DNA: TGTGCCTGGATTCGGGACAGCTATGGCTACACCTTC. Protein product: CAWIRDSYGYTF.

The rearrangement joins TRBV21-1 to TRBJ2-1; the table's D call TRBD2 went unverified against the DNA. TRBV21-1 is annotated as a pseudogene. This CDR3 comprises 16 residues. This CDR3 reads CASTQRVPSGGNEQFF. DNA for the CDR3: TGTGCCAGCACCCAAAGGGTTCCTAGCGGGGGGAATGAGCAGTTCTTC.

V gene TRBV7-8 combines with J gene TRBJ1-2; D remains unclear. This CDR3 comprises 13 residues. The germline V and J ends were trimmed by 0 bases and 10 bases, with 12 bases remaining between them. Germline-derived CDR1 and CDR2 are SGHVS and FQNEAQ. CDR3: CASSLAGGFDYTF. DNA of the CDR3: TGTGCCAGCAGCTTAGCTGGCGGGTTTGACTACACCTTC. The full variable domain, its missing parts supplied by reference TRBV7-8 and TRBJ1-2, is GAGVSQSPRYKVAKRGQDVALRCDPISGHVSLFWYQQALGQGPEFLTYFQNEAQLDKSGLPSDRFFAERPEGSVSTLKIQRTQQEDSAVYLCASSLAGGFDYTFGSGTRLTVV.

The chain recombines TRBV29-1 with TRBJ1-4; possibly TRBD1 for D (6 bases). There are 12 residues in the CDR3. CDR1 SQVTM and CDR2 ANQGSEA come from the germline V gene. V gave up 6 bases and J gave up 13 bases, with 18 bases separating them. The DNA for the CDR3 is TGCAGCGTGCGGCCGGACAGCGGAGGACTGTTTTTT. The encoded protein is CSVRPDSGGLFF.

The chain recombines TRBV7-9 with TRBJ2-5; the D is unclear. TRBJ2-7 explains the end of the DNA better; the J call may be wrong. Germline CDR1 reads SEHNR; CDR2 reads FQNEAQ (reference sequence). This CDR3 spans 12 amino acids. For the CDR3, the DNA is TGTGCCAGCAGCTTGAATCCGAACGAGCAGTACTTC. Its translation is CASSLNPNEQYF.

The J gene is TRBJ2-2, the V gene TRBV10-3, with a weak D call TRBD1 (6 bases). V was pared by 6 bases and J by 5 bases, with 10 bases between. There are 13 residues in the CDR3. In germline, CDR1 is ENHRY, CDR2 SYGVKD. The CDR3 bases are TGTGCCATCAGGCCACAGGGAACCGGGGAGCTGTTTTTT. Translation gives CAIRPQGTGELFF.